This T cell receptor beta chain was observed in a study of patients and donors after allogeneic stem cell transplantation (dated by TCRdb to the early 2020s). V loses 4 bases, J loses 10 bases, and the germline ends lie 17 bases apart. CDR1 and CDR2 are read off the germline V gene as LGHNA and YSLEER. The CDR3 starts with the cysteine, ends with the phenylalanine, and has 15 residues. This entry keeps only the CDR3 DNA: 45 bases, framed from base 1. Library prep was done by RT-PCR. TCRdb records NextSeq 550 as the sequencer. The public sequencing data were trimmed at Q25 with fastp and processed into clonotypes with MiXCR by TCRdb, which kept only in-frame beta chains. Records with the same CDR3 protein are collapsed into one entry carrying the most frequent genes and DNA. In this sample the table shows around 23,000 distinct CDR3 sequences, approximately 28% of which occur a single time. Less than 60% of the sample belongs to the ten largest clones.

This clonotype was counted only a few times. Its specific antigen is unknown. No much larger clone exists at a distance of one base, and base qualities are not known. Sequenced: blood, either unsorted or a sorted T cell fraction (not recorded which). This sequence was found in a human donor who was either an allogeneic HSCT recipient or a stem cell or donor lymphocyte infusion donor (not recorded which). It is not recorded whose cells these are; they may come from a transplant donor. The receptor chain draws on TRBV4-3 and TRBJ1-6; too little of a D gene remains to name it. The CDR3 reads as follows: CASSRVMDGESPLHF. DNA sequence: TGCGCCAGCAGCCGAGTGATGGATGGAGAATCACCCCTCCACTTT.